What follows are 30 T cell receptor beta chains derived from one specimen sequenced in a study of cytomegalovirus exposure and HLA in healthy donors. PCR amplification relied on 60 Vbeta primers (plus 13 Jbeta primers). The repertoire was sequenced with immunoSEQ multiplex PCR; TCRdb's copy has only in-frame clones and lacks some. Found here are roughly 100,000 clones, approximately 82% of them singletons; the top ten hold over 8%. The specimen was PBMCs. The receptors stem from a man aged 35 to 55 in good health and CMV-seropositive.

The chain is built from TRBV11-3 and TRBJ2-3; 10 bases fit TRBD2. Germline lookup yields CDR1 SGHNT and CDR2 YENEEA. This CDR3 region has 18 residues. V lost 5 bases to trimming and J lost 0 bases; unmatched junction nucleotides: 11. CDR3 DNA: TGTGCCAGCAGCGGACCGGGACTAGCGTATTCTAGCACAGATACGCAGTATTTT. This sequence encodes CASSGPGLAYSSTDTQYF. Combining the CDR3 with reference TRBV11-3 and TRBJ2-3 gives the whole variable domain EAGVVQSPRYKIIEKKQPVAFWCNPISGHNTLYWYLQNLGQGPELLIRYENEEAVDDSQLPKDRFSAERLKGVDSTLKIQPAELGDSAVYLCASSGPGLAYSSTDTQYFGPGTRLTVL.

This clone was counted only a few times. The chain employs TRBV28 and TRBJ1-5; D is possibly TRBD1 (6 bases). CDR1 and CDR2 from the germline V gene are MDHEN and SYDVKM. Trimming took off 6 bases at V and 0 bases at J, with 12 bases between the two ends. The CDR3 is 15 amino acids. The CDR3 loop is CASSRTGTSNQPQHF. The DNA for the CDR3 is TGTGCCAGCAGCCGCACAGGGACTAGCAATCAGCCCCAGCATTTT.

This clone occurred a few times. The chain carries TRBV7-3 and TRBJ2-5; D might be TRBD1 (6 bases). The CDR3 is 14 residues long. Germline V CDR1 and CDR2: SGHTA, FQGTGA. Trimming shortened V by 5 bases and J by 7 bases, and 17 bases separated the two germline ends. The CDR3 DNA sequence: TGTGCCAGCAGCCTCAACAGGGCCGGTGGGACCCAGTACTTC. Translation gives CASSLNRAGGTQYF.

The V and J genes are TRBV7-9 and TRBJ2-7; D might be TRBD1 (6 bases). The ends were cut back, 4 bases at V and 12 bases at J, with 16 bases in the middle. The length of the CDR3 is 12 residues. Germline V gene lookup returns CDR1 SEHNR and CDR2 FQNEAQ (reference sequence). The CDR3, as DNA: TGTGCCAGCAGCTCCCCGACAGGTTGCTGGTACTTC. Translated: CASSSPTGCWYF.

This clone was seen a single time. This chain joins TRBV14 and TRBJ1-1; D unclear. V lost 0 bases and J 7 bases, leaving 12 bases between the germline ends. Germline V gene data show CDR1 as SGHDN and CDR2 as FVKESK. This CDR3 region has 14 residues. The CDR3 DNA sequence: TGTGCCAGCAGCCAAGATTTCTTCTACAGTGAAGCTTTCTTT. Residues: CASSQDFFYSEAFF.

The V and J genes are TRBV4-3 and TRBJ1-4, with D maybe TRBD1 (6 bases). V lost 0 bases, J lost 7 bases, and 15 bases lay in between. The CDR3 is 16 amino acids. CDR1 is LGHNA and CDR2 is YSLEER in the germline V gene. The CDR3 nucleotides are TGCGCCAGCAGCCAAGATTTTGGGGGCCGAGGTGAAAAACTGTTTTTT. It translates to CASSQDFGGRGEKLFF.

This clone appeared a single time. CDR3 region: CASRATVPNTEAFF. CDR3 nucleotides: TGTGCCAGCAGGGCGACAGTACCCAACACTGAAGCTTTCTTT. This chain links TRBV2 with TRBJ1-1; tentative D call: TRBD1 (5 bases). V was shortened by 6 bases and J by 2 bases, with 13 bases between the two germline ends. Germline CDR1 SNHLY, CDR2 FYNNEI. There are 14 residues in the CDR3.

The genes are TRBV12-5 and TRBJ2-1; TRBD1 aligns across 11 bases. Germline CDR1 LGHNT, CDR2 FRNRAP. CDR3 length equals 14 residues. The V gene end was trimmed by 5 bases and the J gene end by 6 bases; junction bases not matched to a gene: 3. The CDR3 nucleotides are TGTGCTAGTGGTCCTGGGACAGGGGGCAATGAGCAGTTCTTC. It translates to CASGPGTGGNEQFF.

The chain carries TRBV2 and TRBJ2-2; 7 nucleotides align to TRBD2. The CDR3 sequence is 15 residues long. J was trimmed by 1 base and V by 11 bases; bases with no gene match: 10. CDR1 and CDR2 (germline): SNHLY, FYNNEI. CDR3 sequence (DNA): TGTGCCGCGGGGCAAGCGGGGATGAACACCGGGGAGCTGTTTTTT. Translation: CAAGQAGMNTGELFF.

This clone came up a few times. The gene calls are TRBV11-2 and TRBJ2-7; 9 bases are a match to TRBD1. Trimming took 4 bases from V and 3 from J; bases not matched to a gene: 7. Looked up from germline, CDR1 is SGHAT and CDR2 is FQNNGV. The CDR3 contains 15 residues. CDR3 region: CASSSYRGRNYEQYF. The CDR3 DNA sequence: TGTGCCAGCAGCTCCTACAGGGGGCGCAACTACGAGCAGTACTTC.

The chain combines TRBV7-8 with TRBJ1-5; unclear D gene. The CDR3 totals 12 residues. Germline V gives CDR1 SGHVS, CDR2 FQNEAQ. The ends were cut back, 0 bases at V and 6 bases at J, with 3 bases in the middle. CDR3 DNA: TGTGCCAGCAGCTTAGCCGGTCAGCCCCAGCATTTT. This gives the protein CASSLAGQPQHF.

The rearrangement joins TRBV7-6 to TRBJ1-1; D possibly corresponds to TRBD1 (5 bases). V dropped 4 bases and J dropped 10 bases, with 19 bases sitting between them. CDR1 SGHVS and CDR2 FNYEAQ come from the germline V gene. The length of the CDR3 is 14 residues. The CDR3 sequence: CASSSPSEGRGAFF. For the CDR3, the DNA is TGTGCCAGCAGCTCCCCGTCCGAGGGGCGGGGAGCTTTCTTT.

The genes are TRBV10-2 and TRBJ1-2, with D hard to call. The CDR3 totals 13 residues. V lost 0 bases and J 4 bases, leaving 6 bases between the germline ends. Germline CDR1 is WSHSY and CDR2 is SAAADI. The CDR3 DNA sequence: TGCGCCAGCAGTGAGTCTGTCGGCTATGGCTACACCTTC. Protein product: CASSESVGYGYTF.

J is TRBJ2-4 and V is TRBV28; TRBD1 is a possible D gene (5 bases). V shed 6 bases and J shed 4 bases, with 16 bases lying between them. The CDR3 spans 15 residues. The germline gives CDR1 MDHEN, CDR2 SYDVKM. In DNA form, the CDR3 reads TGTGCCAGCAGCGACCCGACAGTTAAGAAAAACATTCAGTACTTC. Translating gives CASSDPTVKKNIQYF.

The rearrangement joins TRBV7-3 to TRBJ1-1; D perhaps matches TRBD1 (6 bases). The CDR3 length is 13 residues. The V end was cut by 4 bases, the J end by 1 base, with 7 bases between. Germline loops: CDR1 SGHTA, CDR2 FQGTGA. CDR3 in amino acids: CASSSTGNTEAFF. The CDR3, as DNA: TGTGCCAGCAGCTCGACAGGGAACACTGAAGCTTTCTTT.

This chain connects TRBV7-2 to TRBJ2-6, with TRBD1 identical over 11 bases. Germline CDR1 reads SGHTA; CDR2 reads FQGNSA. CDR3 size: 18 residues. J lost 6 bases, V lost 4 bases, and 11 bases had no gene match. The DNA of the CDR3 is TGTGCCAGCAGCTCGGGGACAGGGGGGACGTCTAAGGCCAACGTCCTGACTTTC. Its translation: CASSSGTGGTSKANVLTF.

The rearrangement links TRBV7-2 to TRBJ2-3; tentative D call: TRBD2 (6 bases). CDR3 length: 14 amino acids. Germline CDR1 SGHTA, CDR2 FQGNSA. V dropped 5 bases and J dropped 1 base, with 10 bases sitting between them. CDR3 nucleotides: TGTGCCAGCAGCCCTCGCGGGGGCACAGATACGCAGTATTTT. This encodes CASSPRGGTDTQYF.

The chain couples TRBV27 to TRBJ2-3; 14 positions match TRBD2. This CDR3 comprises 16 residues. V dropped 5 bases and J dropped 6; count of bases not matched to a gene: 7. CDR1 and CDR2 (germline): MNHEY, SMNVEV (reference sequence). The chain's CDR3 is CASSRGTSGSRDTQYF. The CDR3 DNA sequence: TGTGCCAGCAGTCGGGGGACTAGCGGGAGTCGGGATACGCAGTATTTT.

The V call is TRBV9, the J call TRBJ1-6; maybe TRBD1 (5 bases). Trimming took 1 base from V and 8 from J, leaving 25 bases between them. Germline assignment: CDR1 SGDLS and CDR2 YYNGEE. CDR3 length equals 19 residues. This CDR3 is CASSVSTGHALGGDSPLHF. The CDR3 DNA reads TGTGCCAGCAGCGTATCAACGGGGCACGCTCTAGGAGGGGATTCACCCCTCCACTTT. Combining the CDR3 with reference TRBV9 and TRBJ1-6 gives the whole variable domain DSGVTQTPKHLITATGQRVTLRCSPRSGDLSVYWYQQSLDQGLQFLIQYYNGEERAKGNILERFSAQQFPDLHSELNLSSLELGDSALYFCASSVSTGHALGGDSPLHFGNGTRLTVT.

The chain combines TRBV9 with TRBJ2-7, with 7 bases that match TRBD2. Germline assignment: CDR1 SGDLS and CDR2 YYNGEE. J lost 4 bases, V lost 2 bases, and 9 bases had no gene match. The CDR3 extends over 15 amino acids. CDR3 in amino acids: CASSVNPSGYYEQYF. The CDR3 DNA reads TGTGCCAGCAGCGTGAATCCTAGCGGTTATTACGAGCAGTACTTC.

The chain couples TRBV6-6 to TRBJ2-7; TRBD1 aligns across 7 bases. The CDR3 extends over 14 amino acids. Germline V CDR1 and CDR2: MNHNY, SVGAGI (reference sequence). Trimming at V came to 2 bases and at J to 5 bases, leaving 6 bases not matched to a gene. DNA of the CDR3: TGTGCCAGCAGTTACACGACAGGGATCAACGAGCAGTACTTC. It yields the protein CASSYTTGINEQYF.

V gene TRBV18 combines with J gene TRBJ1-1; 7 bases are shared with TRBD1. The junction had 7 bases not matched to a gene; V was cut back by 3 bases and J by 3 bases. The CDR3 is 15 residues long. The V gene's germline CDR1 is KGHSH and CDR2 LQKENI. This CDR3 is CASSPVTGMDTEAFF. CDR3 in DNA: TGTGCCAGCTCACCTGTGACAGGGATGGACACTGAAGCTTTCTTT.

This clone was observed a few times. V is TRBV6-6 and J is TRBJ1-3; D is perhaps TRBD1 (5 bases). The V and J ends lost 0 bases and 4 bases respectively, with 13 bases between them. From germline, CDR1 is MNHNY and CDR2 SVGAGI (reference sequence). This CDR3 is built from 16 residues. DNA for the CDR3: TGTGCCAGCAGTTACTCGCCTGCAGGGAACGGAAACACCATATATTTT. Encoded protein: CASSYSPAGNGNTIYF.

The chain carries TRBV5-6 and TRBJ1-1; perhaps TRBD1 as D (5 bases). Between the trimmed V and J ends, which lost 0 bases and 7 bases, there was a span of 7 bases. The germline V gene encodes CDR1 SGHDT and CDR2 YYEEEE. The CDR3 totals 12 residues. The CDR3: CASSLEQGEAFF. CDR3 sequence (DNA): TGTGCCAGCAGCTTGGAGCAGGGTGAAGCTTTCTTT.

This clone came up a few times. This chain joins TRBV5-4 and TRBJ2-5, with 11 bases that match TRBD2. Germline lookup yields CDR1 SGHNT and CDR2 YYREEE (reference sequence). This CDR3 has 15 residues. The ends lost 6 bases at V and 4 bases at J; junction bases unmatched: 8. CDR3 sequence: CASTPGTSGIETQYF. The CDR3 region has the DNA TGTGCCAGCACCCCCGGGACTAGCGGCATAGAGACCCAGTACTTC.

The CDR3 sequence is CASSLGGSRKRTEAFF. CDR3 nucleotides: TGTGCCAGCAGCTTAGGAGGGTCGAGGAAGAGGACTGAAGCTTTCTTT. The chain employs TRBV7-8 and TRBJ1-1; D remains unclear. This CDR3 is built from 16 residues. In germline, CDR1 is SGHVS, CDR2 FQNEAQ. V was trimmed by 1 base and J by 5 bases, leaving 17 bases between them.

The V gene is TRBV18, the J gene TRBJ1-1; TRBD1 might be the D (5 bases). Germline assignment: CDR1 KGHSH and CDR2 LQKENI. The CDR3 runs to 16 residues. V lost 0 bases and J lost 1, with 12 bases in between. The CDR3 spells CASSPPGGGENTEAFF. CDR3 DNA sequence: TGTGCCAGCTCACCACCGGGGGGAGGAGAGAACACTGAAGCTTTCTTT.

The chain combines TRBV12-5 with TRBJ2-7; a possible D gene is TRBD2 (5 bases). Germline V gene data show CDR1 as LGHNT and CDR2 as FRNRAP. The CDR3 length is 13 residues. V was cut by 6 bases and J by 2 bases, with 11 bases left in between. The DNA for the CDR3 is TGTGCTAGTGGCCTGGACTTAACCTACGAGCAGTACTTC. This gives the protein CASGLDLTYEQYF. The variable domain in full, with the rest retrieved from reference TRBV12-5 and TRBJ2-7, is DARVTQTPRHKVTEMGQEVTMRCQPILGHNTVFWYRQTMMQGLELLAYFRNRAPLDDSGMPKDRFSAEMPDATLATLKIQPSEPRDSAVYFCASGLDLTYEQYFGPGTRLTVT.

The V call is TRBV19, the J call TRBJ2-5; 8 nucleotides agree with TRBD2. The CDR3 runs 16 residues. Trimming cost V 1 base and J 1 base; bases outside gene matches: 5. The germline V gene encodes CDR1 LNHDA and CDR2 SQIVND (reference sequence). CDR3 protein: CASSIGGGRIQETQYF. CDR3 in DNA: TGTGCCAGTAGTATAGGAGGCGGGAGGATCCAAGAGACCCAGTACTTC.

The CDR3 reads CASSPPSLTAGEKLFF. For the CDR3, the DNA is TGTGCCAGCAGCCCTCCCAGCCTGACGGCGGGTGAAAAACTGTTTTTT. V usage is TRBV7-9 and J usage is TRBJ1-4, with D uncertain. The CDR3 sequence is 16 residues long. Trimming took 5 bases from V and 7 from J, leaving 20 bases between them. Germline loops: CDR1 SEHNR, CDR2 FQNEAQ (reference sequence).